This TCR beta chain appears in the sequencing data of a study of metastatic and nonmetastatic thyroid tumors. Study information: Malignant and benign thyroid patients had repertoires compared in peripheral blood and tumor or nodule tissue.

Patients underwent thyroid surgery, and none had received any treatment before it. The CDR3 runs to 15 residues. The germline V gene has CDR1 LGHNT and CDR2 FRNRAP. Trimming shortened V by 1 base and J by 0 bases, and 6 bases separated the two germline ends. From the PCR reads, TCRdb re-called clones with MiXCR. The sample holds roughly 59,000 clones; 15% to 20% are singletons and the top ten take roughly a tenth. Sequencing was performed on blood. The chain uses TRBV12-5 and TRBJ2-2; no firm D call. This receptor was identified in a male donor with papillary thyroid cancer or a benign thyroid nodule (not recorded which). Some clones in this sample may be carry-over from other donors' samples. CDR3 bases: TGTGCTAGTGGTTTGGGCCATCCGAACACCGGGGAGCTGTTTTTT. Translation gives CASGLGHPNTGELFF.